A selection of T cell receptor beta chains follows, all from one sample in a study of early T cells in non-severe SARS-CoV-2 infection. TCRdb reprocessed the 5' RACE reads via MiXCR and lists one record per CDR3 protein. Of 39,000 or so distinct CDR3 sequences listed, 4.5% to 7% are singletons. Sequencing used whole blood, obtained at baseline. These receptors all come from an adult who was a healthcare worker with PCR-confirmed SARS-CoV-2 infection or an uninfected control (not recorded which). Each CDR3 is given with its conserved first and last residue. A D gene is named only where the DNA matches it firmly. Only some rows state a clone size, as once, few, many or a class for expanded clones.

many | TRBJ1-2 | TRBV12-3/TRBV12-4 | TRBD1 | TGTGCCAGCAGTACTTGGACAGGGGGCAACTATGGCTACACCTTC | CASSTWTGGNYGYTF
many | TRBJ1-5 | TRBV6-4 | - | TGTGCCAGCAGTGACTGGGGGAGCAATCAGCCCCAGCATTTT | CASSDWGSNQPQHF
many | TRBJ1-1 | TRBV5-1 | - | TGCGCCAGCAGCTTTGGGGCGCGTTGTTGCACTGAAGCTTTCTTT | CASSFGARCCTEAFF
many | TRBJ2-5 | TRBV5-4 | - | TGTGCCAGCAGCCGCACCCAAGAGACCCAGTACTTC | CASSRTQETQYF
few | TRBJ2-7 | TRBV27 | TRBD2 | TGTGCCACCCGCCGGGGGGGGCGAGGTGAGCAGTACTTC | CATRRGGRGEQYF
many | TRBJ2-7 | TRBV6-2/TRBV6-3 | - | TGTGCCAGCAGGGGGGCACGAACCTACGAGCAGTACTTC | CASRGARTYEQYF
few | TRBJ2-2 | TRBV20-1 | - | TGCAGTGTCGGCCGGAACACCGGGGAGCTGTTTTTT | CSVGRNTGELFF
- | TRBJ2-7 | TRBV5-5 | TRBD2 | TGTGCCAGCAGCTTACCCGGGACTACCTACGAGCAGTACTTC | CASSLPGTTYEQYF
- | TRBJ2-2 | TRBV6-1 | TRBD2 | TGTGCCAGCAGTGAAGTAGCGGGATGGGGCGGGGAGCTGTTTTTT | CASSEVAGWGGELFF
- | TRBJ2-5 | TRBV12-3/TRBV12-4 | TRBD1 | TGTGCCAGTCAGCGGACAGGGTACCAAGAGACCCAGTACTTC | CASQRTGYQETQYF
many | TRBJ1-2 | TRBV29-1 | TRBD1 | TGCAGCGTTGAAGTGGGAGGTTTAGGGGGCGGCTATGGCTACACCTTC | CSVEVGGLGGGYGYTF
many | TRBJ2-7 | TRBV20-1 | - | TGCAGTGCTAGAGATCTTGGGGGAGCTACTGCTTTATACGAGCAGTACTTC | CSARDLGGATALYEQYF
many | TRBJ2-7 | TRBV11-2 | TRBD1 | TGTGCCAGCAGCTTAGGTTGGACAGGCGAGCAGTACTTC | CASSLGWTGEQYF
- | TRBJ2-7 | TRBV30 | - | TGTGCCTGGAGAGACACCTACGAGCAGTACTTC | CAWRDTYEQYF
many | TRBJ2-7 | TRBV18 | - | TGTGCCAGCTCACCACCTGTCAGGGTCTCCTACGAGCAGTACTTC | CASSPPVRVSYEQYF
many | TRBJ1-6 | TRBV7-9 | - | TGTGCCAGCAGCGTGGGACGGATGAATTCACCCCTCCACTTT | CASSVGRMNSPLHF
many | TRBJ1-6 | TRBV10-3 | - | TGTGCCATCAAGGCAGGGGCCGGAATTAATTCACCCCTCCACTTT | CAIKAGAGINSPLHF
many | TRBJ2-3 | TRBV19 | - | TGTGCCAGTAGTACTGCTAGCTACCGCACAGATACGCAGTATTTT | CASSTASYRTDTQYF
many | TRBJ1-1 | TRBV4-2 | - | TGTGCCAGCAGCCAGGGTCCGGCGGGTGGGACTGAAGCTTTCTTT | CASSQGPAGGTEAFF
many | TRBJ2-3 | TRBV27 | - | TGTGCCAGCAAGACAGGATTGTCCGGAGATACGCAGTATTTT | CASKTGLSGDTQYF
many | TRBJ1-1 | TRBV5-4 | TRBD1 | TGTGCCAGCAGCTCCGGGACAGGGAGGGGGAGCACTGAAGCTTTCTTT | CASSSGTGRGSTEAFF
many | TRBJ1-2 | TRBV12-3/TRBV12-4 | TRBD1 | TGTGCCAGCAGCCGGGACAGGGATTTTGGCTACACCTTC | CASSRDRDFGYTF
many | TRBJ2-1 | TRBV3-1 | TRBD2 | TGTGCCAGCAGCCAAGGATACGGGGGGACTAATGAGCAGTTCTTC | CASSQGYGGTNEQFF
many | TRBJ2-6 | TRBV20-1 | TRBD2 | TGCAGTGCCCCGGGACTAGCGGGATCTGGGGCCAACGTCCTGACTTTC | CSAPGLAGSGANVLTF
- | TRBJ2-3 | TRBV27 | - | TGTGCCAGCAGTCCCCTCCCAGGGGGGGCTAGGGATACGCAGTATTTT | CASSPLPGGARDTQYF
many | TRBJ2-5 | TRBV6-2/TRBV6-3 | - | TGTGCCAGCAGTTACGGAGAGACCCAGTACTTC | CASSYGETQYF
- | TRBJ2-7 | TRBV3-2 | - | TGTGCCAGCAGCCAAGATCGCCTCACTGGGAAGGCCTACGAGCAGTACTTC | CASSQDRLTGKAYEQYF
few | TRBJ1-2 | TRBV6-5 | - | TGTGCCAGCAGTACCACGAGAACAGTGGATGGCTACACCTTC | CASSTTRTVDGYTF
few | TRBJ2-5 | TRBV5-1 | - | TGCGCCAGCAGCCAGACCTCCAGTCAAGAGACCCAGTACTTC | CASSQTSSQETQYF
- | TRBJ2-2 | TRBV7-7 | TRBD2 | TGTGCTAGCAGCCCCCAGCCGGGGGGGCAGGCCGGGGAGCTGTTTTTT | CASSPQPGGQAGELFF
many | TRBJ2-7 | TRBV5-5 | - | TGTGCCAGCAGCTTGGGGCCCGTCCTGGTGGAGCAGTACTTC | CASSLGPVLVEQYF